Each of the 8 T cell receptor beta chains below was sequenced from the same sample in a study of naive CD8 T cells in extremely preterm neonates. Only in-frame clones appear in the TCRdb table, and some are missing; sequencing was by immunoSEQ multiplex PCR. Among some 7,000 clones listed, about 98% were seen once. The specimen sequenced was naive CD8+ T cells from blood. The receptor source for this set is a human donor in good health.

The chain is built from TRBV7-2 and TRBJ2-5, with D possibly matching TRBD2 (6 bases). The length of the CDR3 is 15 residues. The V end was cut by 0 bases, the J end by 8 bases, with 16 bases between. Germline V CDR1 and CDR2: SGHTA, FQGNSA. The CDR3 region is CASSLARDSGNTQYF. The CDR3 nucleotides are TGTGCCAGCAGCTTAGCGCGGGATAGTGGGAATACCCAGTACTTC.

CDR3 in amino acids: CASSSPRSGANVLTF. The CDR3 coding sequence is TGTGCCAGCAGTTCCCCCCGCTCTGGGGCCAACGTCCTGACTTTC. The rearrangement uses TRBV28 and TRBJ2-6; no definite D call. Trimming took off 4 bases at V and 0 bases at J, with 7 bases between the two ends. Germline loops: CDR1 MDHEN, CDR2 SYDVKM. The CDR3 is 15 amino acids.

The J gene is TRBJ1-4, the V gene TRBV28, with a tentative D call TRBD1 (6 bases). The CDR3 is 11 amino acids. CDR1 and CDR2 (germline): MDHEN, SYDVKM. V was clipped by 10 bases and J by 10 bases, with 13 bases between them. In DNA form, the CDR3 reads TGTGCCACCCTACTACAGGGAAAACTGTTTTTT. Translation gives CATLLQGKLFF.

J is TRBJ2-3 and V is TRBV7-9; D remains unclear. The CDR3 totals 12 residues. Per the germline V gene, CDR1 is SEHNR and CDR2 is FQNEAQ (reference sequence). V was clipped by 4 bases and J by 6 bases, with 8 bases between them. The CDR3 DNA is TGTGCCAGCAGCTCCTTATCGGATACGCAGTATTTT. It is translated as CASSSLSDTQYF.

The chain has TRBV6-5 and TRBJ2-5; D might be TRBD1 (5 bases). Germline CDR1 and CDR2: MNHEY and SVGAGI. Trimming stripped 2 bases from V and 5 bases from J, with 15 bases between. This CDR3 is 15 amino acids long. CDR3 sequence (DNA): TGTGCCAGCAGTTACACTAATACAGGAAGGGAGACCCAGTACTTC. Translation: CASSYTNTGRETQYF.

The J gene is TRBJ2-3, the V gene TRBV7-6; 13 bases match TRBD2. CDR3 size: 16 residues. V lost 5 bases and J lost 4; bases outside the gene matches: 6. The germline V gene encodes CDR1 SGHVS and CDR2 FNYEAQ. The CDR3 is CASSNGLAGEPDTQYF. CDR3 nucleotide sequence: TGTGCCAGCAGCAACGGACTAGCGGGAGAACCAGATACGCAGTATTTT.

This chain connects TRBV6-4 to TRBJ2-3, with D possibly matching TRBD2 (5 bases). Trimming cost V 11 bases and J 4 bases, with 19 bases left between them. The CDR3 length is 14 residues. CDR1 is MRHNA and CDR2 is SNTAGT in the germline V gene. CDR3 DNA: TGTGCCCCCTGGGTGGGAGACGGAGCAGATACGCAGTATTTT. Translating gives CAPWVGDGADTQYF.

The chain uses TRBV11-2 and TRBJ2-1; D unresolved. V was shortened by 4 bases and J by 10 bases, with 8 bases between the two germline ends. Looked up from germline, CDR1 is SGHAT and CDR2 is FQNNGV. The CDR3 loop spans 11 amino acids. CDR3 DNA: TGTGCCAGCAGCTCCACATGGGAGCAGTTCTTC. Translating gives CASSSTWEQFF.